This T cell receptor beta chain was recorded in a study of cytomegalovirus exposure and HLA in healthy donors (dated by TCRdb to the late 2010s). General notes on the study: An earlier analysis of some 500 of the donors reported approximately 290 Gb of sequence data and 100 million to 140 million unique TCR beta sequences from 150 million to 200 million T cells. In a later analysis, previously published TCR beta repertoires from 666 donors were re-analyzed and high-resolution HLA genotyping was added so that TCR occurrence patterns could be studied. HLA typing covered class I and class II loci at four-digit resolution. The study combined high-throughput TCR immunosequencing, statistical association of individual TCRs with disease status, and machine learning to predict cytomegalovirus infection status. The T cell repertoires of 666 subjects were profiled by immunosequencing and related to cytomegalovirus serostatus. In an earlier analysis of roughly 580 of the donors, high-throughput TCR beta sequencing was used to judge whether each TCR beta V gene segment behaved as functional or pseudogenic. The aim of the study was to test whether cataloging public T cell receptors could identify signatures of past pathogen exposure. All discovery cohort repertoires had been generated on a single sequencing platform. In addition to the first cohort of roughly 700 subjects, a separate validation cohort of 120 different subjects was used. An early release that covered 500 to 800 HLA-typed donors contained about 300 gigabases of sequencing data and tens of millions of unique TCR sequences. On average, roughly 240,000 unique TCR beta nucleotide sequences were sequenced per donor among roughly 430 genotyped donors of the cohort, with roughly a sixth of those sequences being non-productive. Four to six DR-DQ haplotypes were handled as single units for association and clustering, since linkage in the cohort was strong. A later genetic analysis took genome-wide SNP genotypes for about 55% of the 666 donors and used that subset as a discovery cohort. The later analysis used no new phenotypic data to find candidate immune exposures, relying instead on TCR beta sequences and their occurrence across donors. Alongside the repertoire data, information on donor age, sex, ethnicity and CMV serostatus was compiled. Typing coverage differed by locus: A, B, C, DRB1 and DQB1 were typed in about 620-630 donors, DQA1 in about 500, DPA1 in approximately 610, and DPB1 in roughly 470. Of the approximately 400 genotyped donors, about 84% fell in the genetic ancestry cluster associated with self-reported Caucasian donors. The full study reports these points: In a later analysis, around 17,000 TCR beta sequences were associated with specific HLA alleles at a false discovery rate of 0.05. Some IMGT-functional V segments, including TRBV6-2 and TRBV6-3, could not be distinguished by the 87-base-pair reads and were therefore excluded. Because counts were too low, more than 15 rarely observed V segments, including chromosome 9 orphons, were excluded from the earlier analysis of 587 of the donors. An association between a missense DCLRE1C variant and V-gene and J-gene trimming of TCR beta chains was found in a later genetic analysis and replicated in an independent cohort. Most TCR sequences were observed very rarely across donors, whereas some public TCRs were present in many individuals. Cytomegalovirus status was reported to be diagnosed by the classifier with high specificity and sensitivity in both the original and validation cohorts. According to a later analysis, parvovirus B19, influenza, CMV and Epstein-Barr virus appeared linked to several top co-occurrence clusters. A later genetic analysis reported fewer N-insertions in productive TCRs among donors in an Asian-associated ancestry cluster than the roughly 670-donor mean. Assigning TCR associations to individual alleles was difficult when HLA alleles, especially DR and DQ, strongly co-occurred. A later analysis found that TCR association rates varied across HLA loci, with DRB1 alleles showing the most associated TCRs and HLA-C alleles the fewest. According to the authors, the approach could potentially be generalized to other disease states and immunological phenotypes. In the study, roughly 160 TCR beta chains were listed as associated with cytomegalovirus. CMV serostatus was the only immune exposure information available for the cohort. The sequencing pipeline was judged likely to have produced a cluster of highly shared sequence variants as a technical artifact. According to a later analysis, most CMV-associated TCR beta chains appeared to be HLA-restricted, and the HLA associations seemed to be driven largely by CMV exposure. A further reported finding was that TCR beta sequences accurately predicted the HLA-A and HLA-B alleles for most subjects in the first cohort. Because HLA typing was unavailable for some donors at each locus, only the typed subset was used in association tests. In a later analysis, HLA-associated TCR beta chains showed more clonal expansion and lower generation probabilities than non-associated chains that were equally common. Linkage disequilibrium might explain the correlated functional status among segregating V segments, but an unknown experimental factor could not be ruled out. This cohort had only TCR beta chains sequenced, and the lack of alpha or paired-chain data limited which features could be detected. Sequencing depth was assumed to be roughly uniform across donors in the presence/absence analyses, though that assumption may not hold. Broadly in line with IMGT annotations, most TCR beta V segments showed up in productive rearrangements about 87% or about 30% of the time in an earlier analysis of roughly 590 of the donors. A few of the identified cytomegalovirus-associated TCR beta chains were confirmed in vitro to be specific for cytomegalovirus antigens.

The germline V gene specifies SGHAT as CDR1 and FQNNGV as CDR2. The junction carries 15 bases between V and J, which are trimmed by 0 bases and 2 bases respectively. Counted from cysteine to phenylalanine, this CDR3 has 17 amino acids. The CDR3 DNA has 51 bases and is translated from base 1. The cohort comprised several hundred healthy bone marrow donors. All cohort members were sampled while nominally healthy, although unrecorded immune exposures were likely present. The donor was CMV seronegative and belonged to the group of approximately 320 seronegative cohort members. Every donor gave a peripheral blood sample, and the peripheral blood mononuclear cells from that sample were used for TCR beta sequencing. Genomic DNA was extracted from the blood cell samples with the Qiagen DNeasy Blood Extraction Kit. Points on this clone: The target of this receptor is not known. No base quality information exists; no much larger clone differs at one position.

The method was the immunoSEQ multiplex PCR assay. For the multiplex PCR, a mixture combining 60 forward primers for TCR Vbeta segments and 13 reverse primers for TCR Jbeta segments was used. The CDR3 region of rearranged TCR beta genes was amplified from genomic DNA with a multiplex PCR assay. The Illumina HiSeq System was used to sequence the amplified TCR beta libraries as 87-base-pair reads. The original methods were these. A later analysis counted tens of millions of unique TCR beta chains across the 666 repertoires, and some 12 million of these chains were shared by at least two donors. A nearest-neighbor algorithm error-corrected the raw reads and collapsed the reads into unique sequences, merging closely related sequences to remove PCR and sequencing errors. CDR3 sequences were aligned to IMGT reference sequences to assign V, D and J gene segments. For a sequence to be retained, at least a six-nucleotide match to both a V gene segment and a J gene segment was required. A rearrangement was called productive if the CDR3 had no stop codons and remained in frame with V and J, and every other rearrangement was called non-productive. CDR3 was defined according to IMGT convention as the region running from the second conserved V-encoded cysteine to the conserved J-encoded phenylalanine. In an earlier analysis of around 570 of the donors, sequences lacking an unambiguous match to a single V gene segment were excluded. An earlier analysis of some 500 of the donors classified V segments as functional when productive rearrangements were above 56.7% and as segregating when the standard deviation between donors was above 5%. A statistical classification framework was built to diagnose cytomegalovirus status from the catalog of TCR beta chain sequences. In a later analysis, V and J genes were assigned by comparing TCR nucleotide sequences against IMGT/GENE-DB human TR gene sequences. In a later analysis, CDR3 sequences and most-parsimonious VDJ recombination scenarios were assigned using the TCRdist pipeline. In a later analysis, each TCR beta chain was defined by its CDR3 amino acid sequence together with its V-gene family, and reads without a unique V-gene family were excluded. As a way to deal with suspected cross-contamination and a sequencing artifact, a later analysis dropped 640 or so nucleotide sequences that were highly shared and had low generation probability. In a later analysis, a clonal expansion index for each public chain was calculated from normalized within-repertoire ranks of inferred template counts. In a later analysis, generation probabilities were computed using a VDJ recombination model fitted to out-of-frame rearrangements, and the results were checked against IGoR. In a later analysis, TCR-TCR, TCR-HLA and TCR-CMV co-occurrence was scored with hypergeometric tests, and a repertoire-size bias correction was applied to TCR pairs. False discovery rates were estimated in a later analysis by permuting HLA or CMV assignments 20 times. A later analysis grouped co-occurring TCRs with DBSCAN, adding TCRdist sequence similarity when clustering within HLA-allele-positive subsets. Repertoires with fewer than 30,000 or more than 120,000 public chains were left out of co-occurrence clustering, as were a handful of repertoires with anomalous nucleotide sharing. Here the immuneACCESS table is served through TCRdb, limited to in-frame sequences with V and J called. Missing clones are a known gap in these copies; in checked studies unresolved V genes cover under half, and the rest lacks a known reason. V and J calls and clone size come straight from that table; D and trimming were deduced from the DNA. Present in this sample are 130,000 or so clones, about three quarters of which were seen just once. The ten largest clones take up roughly 3.6% of the sample.

Source material: PBMCs. The sequence derives from a man younger than 40 in good health and CMV-seronegative. The V and J genes are TRBV11-2 and TRBJ2-3, with no confidently assigned D gene. The sequence in DNA is TGTGCCAGCAGCTTAGATCTTCGGTGGCAGGTCACAGATACGCAGTATTTT. It translates as CASSLDLRWQVTDTQYF.